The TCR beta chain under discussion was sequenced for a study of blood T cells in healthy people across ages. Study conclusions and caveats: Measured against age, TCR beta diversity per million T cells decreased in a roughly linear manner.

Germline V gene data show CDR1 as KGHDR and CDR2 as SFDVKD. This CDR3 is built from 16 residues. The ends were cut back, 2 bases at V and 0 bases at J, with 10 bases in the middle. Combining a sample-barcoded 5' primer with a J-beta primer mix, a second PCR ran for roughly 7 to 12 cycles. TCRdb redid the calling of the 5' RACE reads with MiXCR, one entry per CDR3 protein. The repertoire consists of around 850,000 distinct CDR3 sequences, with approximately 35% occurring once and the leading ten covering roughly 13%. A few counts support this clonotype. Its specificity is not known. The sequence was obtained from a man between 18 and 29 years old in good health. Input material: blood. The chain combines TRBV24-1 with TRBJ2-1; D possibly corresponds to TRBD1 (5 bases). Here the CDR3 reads CATSDSWQGSYNEQFF. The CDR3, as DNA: TGTGCCACCAGTGATTCGTGGCAGGGCTCCTACAATGAGCAGTTCTTC.